This T cell receptor beta chain came from a study of cytomegalovirus exposure and HLA in healthy donors listed by TCRdb under 2017. Some background on the complete study: According to an earlier analysis of 587 of the donors, about 179 million T cells yielded 100 million or so unique TCR beta sequences and about 300 Gb of sequence data. Approximately 330 gigabases of sequencing data and around 88 million unique TCR sequences made up an early release that covered fewer than 650 HLA-typed donors. An earlier analysis of roughly 600 of the donors used high-throughput TCR beta sequencing to judge whether each TCR beta V gene segment behaved as functional or pseudogenic. Among roughly 370 genotyped donors of the cohort, an average of approximately 240,000 unique TCR beta nucleotide sequences were sequenced per donor, roughly 20% of them non-productive. The aim of the study was to test whether cataloging public T cell receptors could identify signatures of past pathogen exposure. A separate validation cohort of roughly 130 different subjects was used in addition to the approximately 640-subject first cohort. In the later analysis, no new phenotypic data were used to find candidate immune exposures; instead, reliance was placed on TCR beta sequences and their occurrence across donors. The T cell repertoires of under 700 subjects were profiled by immunosequencing and related to cytomegalovirus serostatus. Typing coverage varied by locus: roughly 629-630 donors for A, B, C, DRB1 and DQB1; approximately 560 for DQA1; some 610 for DPA1; 450 to 480 for DPB1. In a later analysis, previously published TCR beta repertoires from 550 to 700 donors were re-analyzed and high-resolution HLA genotyping was added so that TCR occurrence patterns could be studied. To predict cytomegalovirus infection status, the study combined high-throughput TCR immunosequencing, statistical association of individual TCRs with disease status, and machine learning. Several DR-DQ haplotypes were treated as single units for association and clustering because of strong linkage in the cohort. The genetic ancestry cluster associated with self-reported Caucasian donors included approximately 85% of the roughly 360 genotyped donors. A later genetic analysis took genome-wide SNP genotypes for about 60% of the roughly 670 donors and used that subset as a discovery cohort. All discovery cohort repertoires had been generated on a single sequencing platform. HLA typing covered class I and class II loci at four-digit resolution. Alongside the repertoire data, information on donor age, sex, ethnicity and CMV serostatus was compiled. What the authors observed across the whole study: In an earlier analysis of fewer than 750 of the donors, most TCR beta V segments were observed in productive rearrangements about 87% or about 30% of the time, broadly matching IMGT annotations. The cohort was sequenced for TCR beta chains only, and without alpha or paired-chain data the features that could be detected were limited. A further reported finding was that TCR beta sequences accurately predicted the HLA-A and HLA-B alleles for most subjects in the first cohort. According to a later analysis, parvovirus B19, influenza, CMV and Epstein-Barr virus appeared linked to several top co-occurrence clusters. The study gave a list of 150 to 200 TCR beta chains associated with cytomegalovirus. Linkage disequilibrium might explain the correlated functional status among segregating V segments, but an unknown experimental factor could not be excluded. Compared with equally common non-associated chains, HLA-associated TCR beta chains in a later analysis were more clonally expanded and had lower generation probabilities. The authors suggested that the approach could potentially be extended to other disease states and immunological phenotypes. Strong co-occurrence of HLA alleles, especially DR and DQ, made assigning TCR associations to individual alleles difficult. In a later analysis, some 18,000 TCR beta sequences were associated with specific HLA alleles at a false discovery rate of 0.05. Most TCR sequences were observed very rarely across donors, whereas some public TCRs were present in many individuals. Sequencing depth was assumed to be roughly uniform across donors in the presence/absence analyses, though that assumption may not hold. Compared with the 666-donor mean, donors in an Asian-associated ancestry cluster had fewer N-insertions in productive TCRs, according to a later genetic analysis. Three of the identified cytomegalovirus-associated TCR beta chains were confirmed in vitro to be specific for cytomegalovirus antigens. A later analysis found that most CMV-associated TCR beta chains appeared HLA-restricted, with HLA associations seemingly driven largely by CMV exposure. Because counts were too low, seventeen rarely observed V segments, including chromosome 9 orphons, were left out of the earlier analysis of some 640 of the donors. According to a later analysis, TCR association rates differed among HLA loci, with DRB1 alleles showing the most associated TCRs and HLA-C alleles showing the fewest. Because the 87-base-pair reads could not distinguish some IMGT-functional V segments, including TRBV6-2 and TRBV6-3, those segments were excluded. In a later genetic analysis, a missense DCLRE1C variant was associated with V-gene and J-gene trimming of TCR beta chains, and the association was replicated in an independent cohort. CMV serostatus was the only immune exposure information available for the cohort. The sequencing pipeline was judged likely to have produced a cluster of highly shared sequence variants as a technical artifact. In both the original and validation cohorts, the classifier was reported to diagnose cytomegalovirus status with high specificity and sensitivity. Because HLA typing was missing for some donors at each locus, association tests included only the typed subset.

The library came from the immunoSEQ multiplex PCR assay. For the multiplex PCR, a mixture combining 60 forward primers for TCR Vbeta segments and 13 reverse primers for TCR Jbeta segments was used. Amplification of the CDR3 region of rearranged TCR beta genes was performed with a multiplex PCR assay on genomic DNA. Amplified TCR beta libraries were sequenced as 87-base-pair reads on the Illumina HiSeq System. In the authors' own workflow: A later analysis counted some 74 million unique TCR beta chains across the 650 to 700 repertoires, and 10 million to 11 million of these chains were shared by at least two donors. Raw reads were error-corrected and collapsed into unique sequences with a nearest-neighbor algorithm that merged closely related sequences to remove PCR and sequencing errors. To assign V, D and J gene segments, CDR3 sequences were aligned to IMGT reference sequences. For a sequence to be retained, a match of at least six nucleotides to both a V gene segment and a J gene segment was required. Rearrangements were called productive when the CDR3 lacked stop codons and stayed in frame with V and J; all others were non-productive. Following IMGT convention, CDR3 was defined as the stretch from the second conserved V-encoded cysteine to the conserved J-encoded phenylalanine. The earlier analysis of 587 of the donors excluded any sequence lacking an unambiguous match to a single V gene segment. In an earlier analysis of around 590 of the donors, a V segment was called functional when productive rearrangements were above 56.7%, and segregating when the standard deviation between donors exceeded 5%. A statistical classification framework was built to diagnose cytomegalovirus status from the catalog of TCR beta chain sequences. V and J gene assignment, in a later analysis, came from comparing TCR nucleotide sequences with IMGT/GENE-DB human TR gene sequences. In a later analysis, CDR3 sequences and most-parsimonious VDJ recombination scenarios were assigned using the TCRdist pipeline. A later analysis defined each TCR beta chain by its CDR3 amino acid sequence plus V-gene family, and excluded reads lacking a unique V-gene family. A later analysis removed 550 to 700 highly shared, low-generation-probability nucleotide sequences to deal with suspected cross-contamination and a sequencing artifact. In a later analysis, a clonal expansion index was calculated for each public chain from normalized within-repertoire ranks of inferred template counts. In a later analysis, generation probabilities were computed with a VDJ recombination model fitted to out-of-frame rearrangements, and the resulting probabilities were checked against IGoR. In a later analysis, hypergeometric tests were used to score TCR-TCR, TCR-HLA and TCR-CMV co-occurrence, with a repertoire-size bias correction applied to TCR pairs. To estimate false discovery rates, a later analysis permuted the HLA or CMV assignments 20 times. A later analysis grouped co-occurring TCRs with DBSCAN, adding TCRdist sequence similarity when clustering within HLA-allele-positive subsets. Co-occurrence clustering excluded repertoires with fewer than 30,000 or more than 120,000 public chains, plus five with anomalous nucleotide sharing. Sourced from immuneACCESS, this table was stored by TCRdb with only in-frame sequences that have V and J called. A share of the clones is absent; for the studies checked, an unresolved V gene accounts for under half, and the remainder has no known explanation. D and trimming were read from the DNA, whereas the V and J calls and clone size are those reported in that table. A total of about 98,000 clones appear in this sample, around 81% of them only once. Jointly, the top ten make up 3% to 4% of the sample.

From a lookup of the germline V gene, CDR1 and CDR2 are SGHTA and FQGNSA. The cysteine opens and the phenylalanine closes a CDR3 of 17 amino acids. The entry retains the CDR3 DNA only, 51 bases that are in frame from base 1. Germline trimming amounts to 5 bases on V and 0 bases on J, with 7 as the count of junction bases outside the gene matches. A note on this clone: There is no known antigen for this receptor. No per-base quality is available; no much larger clone lies one base away.

The cohort was made up of around 720 healthy bone marrow donors. At the time of sampling, every cohort member was nominally healthy, though immune exposures that went unrecorded were likely present. The donor was CMV seropositive and belonged to the group of 250 to 300 seropositive cohort members. A peripheral blood sample was collected from each donor, and TCR beta sequencing was performed on peripheral blood mononuclear cells. Genomic DNA extraction from the blood cell samples was performed with the Qiagen DNeasy Blood Extraction Kit. Here the chain combines TRBV7-2 and TRBJ1-6, with TRBD1 identical over 7 junction bases. Sequencing was done on a sample of PBMCs. This TCR derives from a female donor in good health and CMV-seropositive. The CDR3 region has the sequence CASSPWGDSSYNSPLHF. The bases are TGTGCCAGCAGCCCATGGGGGGACAGCTCCTATAATTCACCCCTCCACTTT.